The clone carrying this TCR beta chain was seen at least ten times. This specimen comes from a study of Graves' ophthalmopathy and Graves' hyperthyroidism. TCR beta CDR3 regions were amplified from RNA transcripts. Following a first-round RT-PCR that used HTBI primers, a second-round multiplex PCR was carried out. TCRdb re-called the multiplex PCR reads with MiXCR, one entry per CDR3 protein. The sample consists of a few hundred thousand distinct CDR3 sequences, about 17% of them appearing once. Sequencing used peripheral blood. The clonotype comes from an adult woman with stable Graves' hyperthyroidism.

In DNA, the CDR3 is TGCGCCAGCAGCTACAGGACAGGATCGGGAGCTGAAGCTTTCTTT. The encoded protein is CASSYRTGSGAEAFF. V is TRBV5-1 and J is TRBJ1-1, with TRBD1 identical over 7 bases. The CDR3 spans 15 residues. Germline-derived CDR1 and CDR2 are SGHRS and YFSETQ. The V gene end was trimmed by 3 bases and the J gene end by 6 bases; junction bases not matched to a gene: 11. The whole variable domain, filled in from reference TRBV5-1 and TRBJ1-1, reads KAGVTQTPRYLIKTRGQQVTLSCSPISGHRSVSWYQQTPGQGLQFLFEYFSETQRNKGNFPGRFSGRQFSNSRSEMNVSTLELGDSALYLCASSYRTGSGAEAFFGQGTRLTVV.